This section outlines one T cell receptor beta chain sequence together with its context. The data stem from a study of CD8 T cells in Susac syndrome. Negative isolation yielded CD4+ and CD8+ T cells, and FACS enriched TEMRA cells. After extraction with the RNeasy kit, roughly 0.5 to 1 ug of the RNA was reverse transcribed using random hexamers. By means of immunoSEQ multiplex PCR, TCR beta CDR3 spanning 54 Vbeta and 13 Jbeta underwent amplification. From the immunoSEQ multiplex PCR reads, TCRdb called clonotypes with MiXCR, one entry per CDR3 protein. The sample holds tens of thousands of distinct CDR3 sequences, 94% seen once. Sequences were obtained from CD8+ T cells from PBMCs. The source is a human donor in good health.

Here the CDR3 reads CASSLVLAGANEQFF. In DNA form, the CDR3 reads TGTGCCAGCAGCTTAGTTCTAGCGGGGGCCAATGAGCAGTTCTTC. The J gene is TRBJ2-1, the V gene TRBV7-9; 10 bases match TRBD2. The CDR3 loop spans 15 amino acids. V gave up 1 base and J gave up 6 bases; unmatched junction bases: 3. Germline values: CDR1 SEHNR, CDR2 FQNEAQ (reference sequence).